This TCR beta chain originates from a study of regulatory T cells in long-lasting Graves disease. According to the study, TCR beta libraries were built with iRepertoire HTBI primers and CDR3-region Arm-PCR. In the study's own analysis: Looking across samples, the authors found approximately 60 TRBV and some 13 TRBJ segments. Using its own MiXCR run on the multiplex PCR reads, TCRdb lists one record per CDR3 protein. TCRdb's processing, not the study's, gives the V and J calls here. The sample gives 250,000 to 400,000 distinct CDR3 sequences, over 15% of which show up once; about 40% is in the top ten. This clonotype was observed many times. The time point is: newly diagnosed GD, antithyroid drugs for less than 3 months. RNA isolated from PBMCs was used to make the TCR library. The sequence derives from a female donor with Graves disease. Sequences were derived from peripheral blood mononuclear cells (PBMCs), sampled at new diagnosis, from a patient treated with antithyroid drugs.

The DNA of the CDR3 is TGTGCCAGCAGCTGGGGAGGGGACTCTACCTACGAGCAGTACTTC. It translates to CASSWGGDSTYEQYF. The chain joins TRBV13 to TRBJ2-7; 7 nucleotides align to TRBD2. The CDR3 is 15 amino acids. CDR1 PRHDT and CDR2 FYEKMQ come from the germline V gene (reference sequence). The junction had 8 bases not matched to a gene; V was cut back by 4 bases and J by 2 bases.